The 3 T cell receptor beta chains given below trace back to one sample, sequenced in a study of regulatory T cells in long-lasting Graves disease. For TCR beta, libraries came from iRepertoire HTBI primers and Arm-PCR of CDR3 regions. TCRdb reprocessed the multiplex PCR reads with MiXCR, giving one entry per CDR3 protein. Of approximately 480,000 distinct CDR3 sequences in the sample, roughly 16% were seen once. Described time point: newly diagnosed GD, antithyroid drugs for less than 3 months. Generation of the TCR library employed RNA extracted from PBMCs. These same records also appear under a second study, on T cells in Graves' hyperthyroidism and ophthalmopathy.

The sequencing here drew on peripheral blood mononuclear cells (PBMCs), taken at new diagnosis, from a patient treated with antithyroid drugs. Receptors originate from a man aged 40-55 years with Graves disease.

CDR3 sequence: CASKKSGGTGELFF. In DNA, the CDR3 is TGTGCCAGCAAAAAATCTGGGGGCACCGGGGAGCTGTTTTTT. The rearrangement links TRBV5-5 to TRBJ2-2; D may be TRBD1 or TRBD2 (5 bases each). Germline lookup yields CDR1 SGHKS and CDR2 YYEKEE (reference sequence). This CDR3 comprises 14 residues. Deletions cut 6 bases from V and 4 bases from J, with 13 bases between.

The rearrangement links TRBV9 to TRBJ2-5; 7 bases map to TRBD2. CDR3 length: 14 amino acids. V was pared by 0 bases and J by 5 bases, with 4 bases of the junction left unmatched. The germline CDR1 and CDR2 sequences are SGDLS and YYNGEE. The CDR3 spells CASSVDHGGETQYF. CDR3 coding DNA: TGTGCCAGCAGCGTAGACCACGGGGGGGAGACCCAGTACTTC.

This clonotype was seen more than once but under ten times. This sequence joins TRBV20-1 and TRBJ2-7; 13 positions agree with TRBD2. Germline CDR1 reads DFQATT; CDR2 reads SNEGSKA (reference sequence). The CDR3 spans 17 residues. Trimming at V came to 2 bases and at J to 4 bases, leaving 11 bases not matched to a gene. The CDR3 is CSARRLAGGRGGYEQYF. The CDR3 nucleotides are TGCAGTGCTAGACGACTAGCGGGAGGTCGGGGGGGATACGAGCAGTACTTC.